This T cell receptor beta chain is from a study of T cells after yellow fever vaccination. Overall study results and limits: Repertoires sorted by FACS could include abundant clonotypes that are contaminants from the bulk population. Few clonotypes appeared in both CD4 and CD8 compartments.

They built TCR cDNA with 5'RACE template switching, a step that put in a universal primer site and UMIs. Each CDR3 protein is one row after TCRdb ran MiXCR on the 5' RACE reads. The sample shows some 150,000 distinct CDR3 sequences, about 7% of them seen only once. This clonotype was counted many times. Its target is not known. Sequenced here: CD4+ T cells sorted from PBMCs, sampled 10 days after the yellow fever booster vaccination. This clonotype was obtained from a young man who received the YFV17D yellow fever vaccine.

The CDR3 region is CSAPPGGTLAKNIQYF. The CDR3 DNA reads as TGCAGTGCTCCGCCGGGGGGTACTCTAGCCAAAAACATTCAGTACTTC. The J gene is TRBJ2-4, the V gene TRBV20-1; 7 bases agree with TRBD2. After removal of 5 bases from V and 0 bases from J, the junction contained 10 bases not matched to a gene. This CDR3 region has 16 residues. The germline CDR1 and CDR2 sequences are DFQATT and SNEGSKA (reference sequence).